These 14 T cell receptor beta chains were all obtained from the same sample, sequenced in a study of T-cell reconstitution after alpha-beta-depleted transplantation in children. Unique molecular identifiers were used in preparing the TCRbeta library. TCRdb itself ran the PCR reads through MiXCR, one entry per CDR3 protein. The sample records around 600,000 distinct CDR3 sequences, 16% being singletons. The sample was PBMCs from the stem cell graft donor, taken from the stem cell graft. These receptor sequences come from a human donor who donated a stem cell graft to a child with acute myeloid leukemia.

As concerns this clonotype: Just one base apart from a much larger clone, this may be a read error. V is TRBV13 and J is TRBJ2-1, with TRBD1 matching over 7 bases. The CDR3 has 13 residues. The germline gives CDR1 PRHDT, CDR2 FYEKMQ (reference sequence). The CDR3 sequence is CASSLRTGFDQLF. The CDR3 DNA follows: TGTGCCAGCAGCCTTAGGACAGGCTTTGATCAGCTCTTC.

This clonotype turned up a few times. CDR3 loop: CASSFKGDTQYF. CDR3 nucleotides: TGTGCCAGCAGCTTCAAGGGGGATACGCAGTATTTT. The gene calls are TRBV7-2 and TRBJ2-3; a possible D gene is TRBD1 (5 bases). Trimming took off 3 bases at V and 6 bases at J, with 7 bases between the two ends. This CDR3 comprises 12 residues. CDR1 and CDR2 from the germline V gene are SGHTA and FQGNSA. The full variable domain, its missing parts supplied by reference TRBV7-2 and TRBJ2-3, is GAGVSQSPSNKVTEKGKDVELRCDPISGHTALYWYRQSLGQGLEFLIYFQGNSAPDKSGLPSDRFSAERTGGSVSTLTIQRTQQEDSAVYLCASSFKGDTQYFGPGTRLTVL.

The rearrangement uses TRBV5-1 and TRBJ2-2, with 7 positions matching TRBD1. With 4 bases clipped from V and 2 bases from J, the junction kept 2 bases outside the gene matches. The germline V gene has CDR1 SGHRS and CDR2 YFSETQ. The CDR3 is made up of 14 amino acids. The CDR3 reads CASSGDSNTGELFF. The CDR3 nucleotides read TGCGCCAGCAGCGGGGACAGTAACACCGGGGAGCTGTTTTTT.

This clonotype has a handful of counts. V is TRBV5-1 and J is TRBJ1-5, with a weak D call TRBD1 (5 bases). Trimming stripped 0 bases from V and 6 bases from J, with 10 bases between. The CDR3 length is 14 residues. The germline V gene encodes CDR1 SGHRS and CDR2 YFSETQ. The CDR3 DNA sequence: TGCGCCAGCAGCTTGGGAGGGGATAGTCAGCCCCAGCATTTT. Translation gives CASSLGGDSQPQHF. The variable domain in full, completed from reference TRBV5-1 and TRBJ1-5, reads KAGVTQTPRYLIKTRGQQVTLSCSPISGHRSVSWYQQTPGQGLQFLFEYFSETQRNKGNFPGRFSGRQFSNSRSEMNVSTLELGDSALYLCASSLGGDSQPQHFGDGTRLSIL.

In this sample, this clonotype turned up many times. The chain uses TRBV29-1 and TRBJ2-3; the match to TRBD1 covers 9 bases. The CDR3 length is 13 residues. Per the germline V gene, CDR1 is SQVTM and CDR2 is ANQGSEA. The junction had 4 bases not matched to a gene; V was cut back by 6 bases and J by 3 bases. CDR3 amino acids: CSVDRGGTDTQYF. The CDR3, as DNA: TGCAGCGTCGACAGGGGGGGAACAGATACGCAGTATTTT.

In this sample, this clonotype turned up many times. The V and J genes are TRBV6-6 and TRBJ2-2, with 8 nucleotides matching TRBD1. The CDR3 is 15 amino acids. Trimming cost V 5 bases and J 3 bases; bases outside gene matches: 5. The germline CDR1 and CDR2 sequences are MNHNY and SVGAGI (reference sequence). This chain's CDR3 is CASSPQGAHTGELFF. The CDR3 bases are TGTGCCAGCAGTCCCCAGGGGGCCCACACCGGGGAGCTGTTTTTT.

This clonotype has a handful of counts. The CDR3 sequence is CASSQGARLEPQHF. CDR3 in DNA: TGTGCCAGTAGTCAAGGGGCGCGGCTGGAGCCCCAGCATTTT. The V and J genes are TRBV19 and TRBJ1-5; tentative D call: TRBD1 (5 bases). V was clipped by 5 bases and J by 8 bases, with 16 bases between them. CDR3 length: 14 amino acids. Germline lookup yields CDR1 LNHDA and CDR2 SQIVND (reference sequence).

This clonotype was seen only a few times. The rearrangement joins TRBV28 to TRBJ2-3; possible D gene TRBD1, 6 bases. The CDR3 contains 17 residues. Germline values: CDR1 MDHEN, CDR2 SYDVKM. The V and J ends lost 6 bases and 7 bases respectively, with 26 bases between them. CDR3 in amino acids: CASSTTHRTALRYTQYF. The CDR3, as DNA: TGTGCCAGCAGCACTACCCATCGGACAGCACTGCGATATACGCAGTATTTT.

This clonotype was found many times. As DNA, the CDR3 is TGCAGTGCTAGCGGGGGCATCAATCAGCCCCAGCATTTT. This encodes CSASGGINQPQHF. The chain links TRBV20-1 to TRBJ1-5; a weak D match, TRBD1 (6 bases). This CDR3 has 13 residues. V gave up 3 bases and J gave up 3 bases, with 9 bases separating them. Germline CDR1 DFQATT, CDR2 SNEGSKA (reference sequence).

This clonotype was picked up many times. Here the CDR3 reads CASSLGTGSYEQYV. The CDR3 nucleotides are TGCGCCAGCAGCTTGGGTACAGGATCCTACGAGCAGTACGTC. V is TRBV7-2 and J is TRBJ2-7, with D perhaps TRBD1 (5 bases). Germline V gene lookup returns CDR1 SGHTA and CDR2 FQGNSA. This CDR3 comprises 14 residues.

The rearrangement joins TRBV5-1 to TRBJ1-3, with D possibly TRBD1 on 5 matching bases. Germline loops: CDR1 SGHRS, CDR2 YFSETQ. V gave up 7 bases and J gave up 0 bases, with 14 bases separating them. CDR3 length: 15 amino acids. CDR3 amino acids: CASGEPDTSGNTIYF. CDR3 coding DNA: TGCGCCAGCGGGGAACCGGACACCTCTGGAAACACCATATATTTT.

This clonotype showed up just a few times. The V call is TRBV12-3 or TRBV12-4, the J call TRBJ2-1, with D perhaps being TRBD1 or TRBD2 (5 bases each). The V end was cut by 8 bases, the J end by 7 bases, with 18 bases between. The CDR3 runs 14 residues. CDR3 nucleotides: TGTGCCAGCGGGTCCCGGGACCATGGGAATGAGCAGTTCTTC. It specifies CASGSRDHGNEQFF.

This clonotype was observed a handful of times. This chain links TRBV10-3 with TRBJ2-1; 10 bases match TRBD2. CDR1 and CDR2 from the germline V gene are ENHRY and SYGVKD. The ends lost 5 bases at V and 4 bases at J; junction bases unmatched: 2. The CDR3 spans 14 residues. CDR3 DNA: TGTGCCATCAGTTTAGCGGGGGGATACAATGAGCAGTTCTTC. Residues: CAISLAGGYNEQFF.

This clonotype was found a few times. The rearrangement joins TRBV7-2 to TRBJ2-3, with TRBD1 as a possible D gene (6 bases). The CDR3 runs to 17 residues. Trimming shortened V by 5 bases and J by 4 bases, and 22 bases separated the two germline ends. Looked up from germline, CDR1 is SGHTA and CDR2 is FQGNSA. In nucleotides, the CDR3 is TGTGCCAGCAGCCCCCGATTAGGGGGACCATCGGCAGATACGCAGTATTTT. Translating it yields CASSPRLGGPSADTQYF.